Listed here are 31 T cell receptor beta chains from one sample, sequenced in a study of human T cells and chemical hapten exposure. Time point reported: pre-sensitization, week 0. Treatment indicated: therapeutic diphenylcyclopropenone sensitization with weekly scalp DPC. From the RACE reads, TCRdb called clonotypes with MiXCR, one entry per CDR3 protein. Of a few hundred thousand distinct CDR3 sequences in the sample, approximately 5% are singletons; the top ten hold about 7.7%. Here the sequenced sample was whole blood, taken in connection with sensitization to the hapten diphenylcyclopropenone (DPC). The receptors shown here come from a young woman with alopecia areata. Some clones in this sample may be carry-over from other donors' samples.

The rearrangement joins TRBV6-2 or TRBV6-3 to TRBJ1-4; D might be TRBD1 (6 bases). Looked up from germline, CDR1 is MNHEY and CDR2 is SVGEGT. Trimming removed 6 bases from V and 6 bases from J, with 17 bases in between. CDR3 length: 15 residues. This CDR3 is CASSQGGYLDEKLFF. The CDR3 DNA reads as TGTGCCAGCAGCCAAGGGGGGTACTTGGATGAAAAACTGTTTTTT.

The J gene is TRBJ1-1, the V gene TRBV4-3, with unresolved D. The CDR3 extends over 15 amino acids. Germline assignment: CDR1 LGHNA and CDR2 YSLEER. Trimming took off 0 bases at V and 1 base at J, with 9 bases between the two ends. In DNA, the CDR3 is TGCGCCAGCAGCCAAGAATTGCAGAAGAACACTGAAGCTTTCTTT. Translation gives CASSQELQKNTEAFF.

This clonotype came up many times. The CDR3 reads CASSLEQGLTEAFF. The DNA of the CDR3 is TGCGCCAGCAGCTTGGAACAGGGACTGACTGAAGCTTTCTTT. This chain connects TRBV5-1 to TRBJ1-1; weak D call: TRBD1 (6 bases). V dropped 0 bases and J dropped 5 bases, with 11 bases sitting between them. Germline CDR1 SGHRS, CDR2 YFSETQ. The CDR3 is 14 residues long. Drawing the rest from reference TRBV5-1 and TRBJ1-1, the complete variable domain is KAGVTQTPRYLIKTRGQQVTLSCSPISGHRSVSWYQQTPGQGLQFLFEYFSETQRNKGNFPGRFSGRQFSNSRSEMNVSTLELGDSALYLCASSLEQGLTEAFFGQGTRLTVV.

Ten or more counts support this clonotype. The J gene is TRBJ1-1, the V gene TRBV7-2; D perhaps matches TRBD1 (5 bases). This CDR3 has 15 residues. Trimming stripped 1 base from V and 5 bases from J, with 14 bases between. In germline, CDR1 is SGHTA, CDR2 FQGNSA. For the CDR3, the DNA is TGTGCCAGCAGCTTAGTCAGTGGGGACGGGACTGAAGCTTTCTTT. It encodes CASSLVSGDGTEAFF.

This clonotype was seen repeatedly, ten times or more. This rearrangement joins TRBV9 to TRBJ2-1, with 7 positions matching TRBD2. The J segment lost 2 bases and the V segment lost 0 bases, leaving 5 bases of the junction unmatched. This CDR3 region has 16 residues. Germline CDR1 SGDLS, CDR2 YYNGEE. CDR3 protein: CASSVGGGGAYNEQFF. CDR3 in DNA: TGTGCCAGCAGCGTAGGAGGCGGGGGTGCCTACAATGAGCAGTTCTTC. Drawing the rest from reference TRBV9 and TRBJ2-1, the complete variable domain is DSGVTQTPKHLITATGQRVTLRCSPRSGDLSVYWYQQSLDQGLQFLIQYYNGEERAKGNILERFSAQQFPDLHSELNLSSLELGDSALYFCASSVGGGGAYNEQFFGPGTRLTVL.

This clonotype was counted at least ten times. The chain links TRBV29-1 to TRBJ1-3; D gene unclear. The CDR3 is 11 amino acids. Germline V gene lookup returns CDR1 SQVTM and CDR2 ANQGSEA. V dropped 6 bases and J dropped 4 bases, with 7 bases sitting between them. The CDR3 here is CSVPIGNTIYF. DNA of the CDR3: TGCAGCGTCCCCATCGGAAACACCATATATTTT.

The table lists this clonotype with a few counts. The chain recombines TRBV21-1 with TRBJ1-5. TRBV21-1 is marked as a pseudogene. The CDR3 runs 16 residues. The chain's CDR3 is CASSNKSEGFNQPQHF. CDR3 nucleotide sequence: TGTGCCAGCAGCAATAAATCGGAGGGATTCAATCAGCCCCAGCATTTT.

The genes are TRBV5-4 and TRBJ2-3; D perhaps matches TRBD1 (5 bases). Germline V lookup: CDR1 SGHNT, CDR2 YYREEE (reference sequence). This CDR3 has 15 residues. Trimming removed 4 bases at V and 1 base at J, with 13 bases between. Here the CDR3 reads CASSRTGSGTDTQYF. CDR3 DNA: TGTGCCAGCAGCCGCACAGGATCAGGCACAGATACGCAGTATTTT. The variable domain in full, completed from reference TRBV5-4 and TRBJ2-3, reads ETGVTQSPTHLIKTRGQQVTLRCSSQSGHNTVSWYQQALGQGPQFIFQYYREEENGRGNFPPRFSGLQFPNYSSELNVNALELDDSALYLCASSRTGSGTDTQYFGPGTRLTVL.

This clonotype was recorded at least ten times. The V gene is TRBV12-3 or TRBV12-4, the J gene TRBJ2-1; D call uncertain. The V gene lost 0 bases and the J gene lost 0 bases, with 9 bases spanning the gap. The CDR3 has 16 residues. CDR3 sequence: CASSLAPPSSYNEQFF. The CDR3 nucleotides read TGTGCCAGCAGTTTAGCCCCACCGAGCTCCTACAATGAGCAGTTCTTC.

The chain combines TRBV27 with TRBJ1-2, with 9 bases that match TRBD1. Germline CDR1 reads MNHEY; CDR2 reads SMNVEV (reference sequence). The CDR3 has 17 amino acids. The trim removed 5 bases at V and 3 bases at J, leaving 13 bases unmatched. The DNA for the CDR3 is TGTGCCAGCAGTCCCTCCGGGACAGGGACTGGCTACTATGGCTACACCTTC. Protein product: CASSPSGTGTGYYGYTF.

The genes are TRBV4-2 and TRBJ2-3; tentatively, D is TRBD2 (6 bases). The CDR3 length is 18 residues. Deletions cut 5 bases from V and 6 bases from J, with 27 bases between. CDR1 and CDR2 (germline): LGHNA, YNFKEQ. This CDR3 reads CASSGQWGGGVGEDTQYF. The CDR3 DNA follows: TGTGCCAGCAGCGGCCAGTGGGGCGGCGGGGTGGGGGAGGATACGCAGTATTTT.

CDR3 bases: TGTGCCAGCAGTTACTTGGGCGGTTGGAGAACTGAAGCTTTCTTT. Translation: CASSYLGGWRTEAFF. The rearrangement joins TRBV6-5 to TRBJ1-1; D is uncertain. Germline-derived CDR1 and CDR2 are MNHEY and SVGAGI. The CDR3 extends over 15 amino acids. The V end lost 1 base, the J end lost 5 bases, and 14 bases lay between the germline ends.

This clonotype appeared many times. The chain combines TRBV10-3 with TRBJ2-2, with 9 bases aligning to TRBD1. CDR1 and CDR2 from the germline V gene are ENHRY and SYGVKD. V dropped 3 bases and J dropped 5; count of bases not matched to a gene: 10. This CDR3 comprises 17 residues. The CDR3 is CAISDSSRGQGTGELFF. The CDR3 DNA sequence: TGTGCCATCAGTGACTCATCACGAGGACAGGGGACCGGGGAGCTGTTTTTT.

The chain is built from TRBV3-1 and TRBJ2-6; tentative D call: TRBD2 (5 bases). Germline V gene data show CDR1 as LGHDT and CDR2 as YNNKEL (reference sequence). The CDR3 has 17 amino acids. Trimming stripped 4 bases from V and 1 base from J, with 14 bases between. The CDR3 coding sequence is TGTGCCAGCAGCCCTACCCGTGGCGGGTCTGGGGCCAACGTCCTGACTTTC. Translated, it gives CASSPTRGGSGANVLTF.

The table lists this clonotype with many counts. This chain joins TRBV5-1 and TRBJ1-6; no clear D. Germline V gene sequence: CDR1 SGHRS, CDR2 YFSETQ. The CDR3 sequence is 14 residues long. V was clipped by 3 bases and J by 14 bases, with 18 bases between them. The chain's CDR3 is CASSSGSPIQSLHF. The CDR3 DNA is TGCGCCAGCAGCTCCGGGTCTCCAATTCAATCCCTCCACTTT.

J is TRBJ1-5 and V is TRBV6-6; 7 positions agree with TRBD1. In germline, CDR1 is MNHNY, CDR2 SVGAGI (reference sequence). Losses at the gene ends were 7 bases for V and 6 bases for J; bases not matched to a gene: 12. This CDR3 has 15 residues. As DNA, the CDR3 is TGTGCCAGCATTATAGGGACAGAGGGGGCTCAGCCCCAGCATTTT. Translating it yields CASIIGTEGAQPQHF.

This clonotype was seen ten or more times. CDR3 DNA: TGTGCCAGCAGTGGGACAGGGGTCCGAGAGACCCAGTACTTC. Translation: CASSGTGVRETQYF. V and J are TRBV6-5 and TRBJ2-5; 10 bases align to TRBD1. The CDR3 totals 14 residues. Germline CDR1 MNHEY, CDR2 SVGAGI. V lost 5 bases to trimming and J lost 4 bases; unmatched junction nucleotides: 4.

This chain joins TRBV6-5 and TRBJ2-1; possibly TRBD1 or TRBD2 for D (6 bases each). The CDR3 consists of 15 residues. V gave up 1 base and J gave up 8 bases, with 15 bases separating them. From germline, CDR1 is MNHEY and CDR2 SVGAGI. The CDR3 loop reads CASSYYLAGEDEQFF. As DNA, the CDR3 is TGTGCCAGCAGTTACTATCTAGCAGGGGAGGATGAGCAGTTCTTC.

The V call is TRBV14, the J call TRBJ1-4; D is ambiguous. Trimming cost V 4 bases and J 1 base, with 19 bases left between them. Germline loops: CDR1 SGHDN, CDR2 FVKESK. CDR3 size: 18 residues. Here the CDR3 reads CASSRLPNPRVTNEKLFF. CDR3 nucleotide sequence: TGTGCCAGCAGCCGGCTACCGAACCCGCGAGTAACTAATGAAAAACTGTTTTTT.

This clonotype has ten or more counts. J is TRBJ1-4 and V is TRBV6-1; D is unclear. This CDR3 region has 16 residues. The germline V gene has CDR1 MNHNS and CDR2 SASEGT. Trimming cost V 7 bases and J 6 bases, with 21 bases left between them. CDR3 nucleotides: TGTGCCAGCACCGCACAAGGCTCAGGATTGCATGAAAAACTGTTTTTT. Amino acid sequence: CASTAQGSGLHEKLFF.

This clonotype was counted many times. The chain recombines TRBV27 with TRBJ1-3; D ambiguous. V gave up 5 bases and J gave up 0 bases, with 5 bases separating them. Germline lookup yields CDR1 MNHEY and CDR2 SMNVEV (reference sequence). The CDR3 totals 13 residues. CDR3 region: CASSPHSGNTIYF. CDR3 DNA: TGTGCCAGCAGTCCTCACTCTGGAAACACCATATATTTT.

This clonotype was counted ten times or more. The genes are TRBV28 and TRBJ2-7; D perhaps matches TRBD1 (6 bases). V was cut by 6 bases and J by 0 bases, with 18 bases left in between. The CDR3 sequence is 16 residues long. Germline CDR1 and CDR2: MDHEN and SYDVKM. The CDR3 DNA is TGTGCCAGCAGCCCAATTTACAGGGATAGCTCCTACGAGCAGTACTTC. Its protein is CASSPIYRDSSYEQYF.

The chain links TRBV5-1 to TRBJ2-7; D gene ambiguous. The CDR3 contains 14 residues. Germline CDR1 and CDR2: SGHRS and YFSETQ. Trimming cost V 0 bases and J 2 bases, with 9 bases left between them. The CDR3 is CASSLVHGPYEQYF. CDR3 coding DNA: TGCGCCAGCAGCTTGGTACACGGGCCCTACGAGCAGTACTTC.

This clonotype came up many times. The chain combines TRBV12-3 or TRBV12-4 with TRBJ1-2; tentative D call: TRBD1 (5 bases). V was clipped by 6 bases and J by 1 base, with 12 bases between them. There are 14 residues in the CDR3. The CDR3 sequence is CASSRRQINYGYTF. CDR3 sequence (DNA): TGTGCCAGCAGCCGCCGACAGATTAACTATGGCTACACCTTC.

This clonotype was observed a handful of times. Written as DNA, the CDR3 is TGCAGCGTTGAAGGACAGGGGACCACTGAAGCTTTCTTT. It yields the protein CSVEGQGTTEAFF. The V call is TRBV29-1, the J call TRBJ1-1; 8 positions match TRBD1. The CDR3 is 13 residues long. Germline trimming cut 1 base from V and 4 bases from J; bases unmatched to any gene: 2. CDR1 is SQVTM and CDR2 is ANQGSEA in the germline V gene.

This clonotype was counted only a few times. This rearrangement joins TRBV6-5 to TRBJ1-2; a weak D match, TRBD1 (5 bases). Germline CDR1 MNHEY, CDR2 SVGAGI. Trimming cost V 5 bases and J 1 base, with 17 bases left between them. The CDR3 loop spans 16 amino acids. DNA of the CDR3: TGTGCCAGCAGTCCCTCATGGACACGGATTAACTATGGCTACACCTTC. Translation gives CASSPSWTRINYGYTF.

This rearrangement joins TRBV6-6 to TRBJ1-2; 10 bases map to TRBD1. From germline, CDR1 is MNHNY and CDR2 SVGAGI (reference sequence). V lost 5 bases, J lost 6 bases, and 6 bases stayed unmatched. The CDR3 extends over 14 amino acids. CDR3 region: CASSKPGQGHGYTF. CDR3 bases: TGTGCCAGCAGTAAACCGGGACAGGGGCATGGCTACACCTTC.

This clonotype has at least ten counts. The chain links TRBV7-2 to TRBJ2-1; TRBD2 matches 8 bases. The CDR3 covers 15 residues. The V gene end was trimmed by 4 bases and the J gene end by 9 bases; junction bases not matched to a gene: 11. Germline V gene sequence: CDR1 SGHTA, CDR2 FQGNSA. CDR3 amino acids: CASSSPERGFGEQFF. As DNA, the CDR3 is TGTGCCAGCAGCTCCCCCGAGCGGGGGTTTGGTGAGCAGTTCTTC.

This clonotype was recorded a few times. The chain recombines TRBV19 with TRBJ1-5; D is ambiguous. V lost 1 base and J lost 5, with 21 bases in between. The germline CDR1 and CDR2 sequences are LNHDA and SQIVND (reference sequence). The CDR3 runs to 18 residues. The DNA of the CDR3 is TGTGCCAGTAGTATAGGGGCCGGCGGTGGCAGCTATCATCAGCCCCAGCATTTT. It codes for CASSIGAGGGSYHQPQHF.

The chain carries TRBV16 and TRBJ1-4; D not certain. In germline, CDR1 is KGHSY, CDR2 FQNENV. Trimming stripped 8 bases from V and 4 bases from J, with 11 bases between. The CDR3 runs to 13 residues. The CDR3 bases are TGTGCCAGCTGCAACGCAATTAATGAAAAACTGTTTTTT. It specifies CASCNAINEKLFF. Complete variable domain (other parts from reference TRBV16 and TRBJ1-4): GEEVAQTPKHLVRGEGQKAKLYCAPIKGHSYVFWYQQVLKNEFKFLISFQNENVFDETGMPKERFSAKCLPNSPCSLEIQATKLEDSAVYFCASCNAINEKLFFGSGTQLSVL.

This clonotype was observed a handful of times. The chain employs TRBV20-1 and TRBJ2-7, with a possible D match to TRBD2 (7 bases). The CDR3 extends over 13 amino acids. V was trimmed by 6 bases and J by 3 bases, leaving 15 bases between them. Germline assignment: CDR1 DFQATT and CDR2 SNEGSKA (reference sequence). The chain's CDR3 is CSATTGRDYEQYF. The CDR3 coding sequence is TGCAGTGCCACAACAGGGAGGGACTACGAGCAGTACTTC.